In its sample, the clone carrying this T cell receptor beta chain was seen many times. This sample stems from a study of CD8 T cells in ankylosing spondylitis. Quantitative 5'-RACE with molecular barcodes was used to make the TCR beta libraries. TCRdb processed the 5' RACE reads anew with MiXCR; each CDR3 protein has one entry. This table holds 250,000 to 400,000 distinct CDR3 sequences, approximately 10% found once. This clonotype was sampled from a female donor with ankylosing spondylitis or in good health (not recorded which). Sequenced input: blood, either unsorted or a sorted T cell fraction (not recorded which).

The CDR3 loop reads CASSLVRPSHNSPLHF. The DNA for the CDR3 is TGTGCCAGCAGTTTAGTCCGACCTTCTCATAATTCACCCCTCCACTTT. V and J are TRBV12-3 or TRBV12-4 and TRBJ1-6; no reliable D call. The V gene lost 1 base and the J gene lost 5 bases, with 12 bases spanning the gap. The CDR3 contains 16 residues.